This T cell receptor beta chain was captured in a study of technical replicates of blood from a few donors. Clones were read by immunoSEQ multiplex PCR, and TCRdb kept only the in-frame ones, dropping some. The repertoire holds tens of thousands of clones, with roughly 91% as singletons. The CDR3 is 16 residues long. V was pared by 3 bases and J by 2 bases, with 14 bases between. Germline V gene lookup returns CDR1 KGHSH and CDR2 LQKENI. What was sequenced was T cells isolated from PBMCs. The rearrangement uses TRBV18 and TRBJ1-5; TRBD1 is a possible D gene (5 bases). This TCR came from a human donor in good health. CDR3 sequence (DNA): TGTGCCAGCTCACCCGTCCAGGGTAAGGGCAATCAGCCCCAGCATTTT. This sequence encodes CASSPVQGKGNQPQHF.